This entry features one T cell receptor (beta chain) sequence. Its antigen remains unknown. Alongside a J-beta primer mix, a sample-barcoded 5' primer served in a second PCR lasting about 7 to 11 cycles. MiXCR, run by TCRdb on the 5' RACE reads, gives a single entry per CDR3 protein. The data contain around 1,100,000 distinct CDR3 sequences, roughly two fifths of them singletons. This sample was included in a study of blood T cells in healthy people across ages. Study-level background: Capture by template switching was about one barcoded beta molecule per two T cells. Study findings and constraints: More naive CD4+ cells and higher diversity were found in long-lived than in aged donors.

Looked up from germline, CDR1 is MNHEY and CDR2 is SVGAGI. Trimming took off 6 bases at V and 4 bases at J, with 16 bases between the two ends. The CDR3 spans 15 residues. The sequence came from a man between 18 and 35 years old in good health. Sequenced material: blood. V and J are TRBV6-5 and TRBJ1-5; the D is unclear. CDR3 sequence (DNA): TGTGCCAGCAGCCCGAGGCCCCGAAATAATCAGCCCCAGCATTTT. Protein product: CASSPRPRNNQPQHF.